This entry describes one T cell receptor (beta chain). In its sample, this clone was seen a few times. It lacks a known antigen. Within one base of it there is no much larger clone, and no base qualities were kept. The sample originates from a study of blood T cell repertoires in COVID-19 (dated by TCRdb to about 2020). With regard to the full study: Samples covering the acute and convalescent phases of COVID-19 were provided by collaborators in the United States, Italy and Spain. The prospective study material was composed of cDNA or gDNA derived from T cells, B-cell-depleted T cells, or PBMCs. Deeply sampled blood TCRbeta repertoires from subjects exposed to, actively infected with, or recovered from COVID-19 were included in the dataset. The repertoires were made available in a free public database intended to serve as a resource for research on the immune response to SARS-CoV-2. Samples came from the ongoing ImmuneRACE study (first 160 participants) plus 1,254 subjects from 6 global collaborators. Sample metadata almost always included a de-identified subject ID, COVID-19 status, age in years and sex. Where available, HLA class I and class II types were taken from metadata supplied by the sample provider and were not determined by assay-based typing. Study-wide conclusions, independent of this receptor: The quantity of clinical and demographic metadata differed by source and by participant and was supplied without curation.

Whole blood was collected in K2EDTA tubes by collaborating institutions according to the institutions' own protocols. For TCRbeta analysis, collaborators shipped samples in one of three forms: frozen whole blood, isolated PBMCs, or DNA extracted from either of those sample types. From the cysteine up to the phenylalanine, the CDR3 has a length of 16 residues. Of all the DNA, just the CDR3 is kept, 48 bases in frame from base 1. The CDR1 and CDR2 encoded by the germline V gene are SGHRS and YFSETQ. V ends up 3 bases short and J 3 bases short, with an unmatched junction base count of 9. The immunoSEQ Assay, a bias-controlled multiplex PCR, was used to amplify TCRbeta CDR3 regions from genomic DNA. The original pipeline was this. The number of nucleated cells in each sample was estimated by amplification of reference gene primers within the assay. To quantify the absolute abundance of each unique TCRbeta CDR3 rearrangement, sequence reads were collapsed and filtered. For each sample, productive Simpson clonality was calculated as the square root of Simpson's diversity index over productive rearrangements. What TCRdb holds here is the immuneACCESS table cut down to in-frame rearrangements. Part of the clones is not present; checked against another copy, under half of the missing clones reflect an unresolved V gene, and the others are unexplained. From that table come the V and J calls and clone size; the DNA was used to work out D and trimming. In this sample the table shows 130,000 to 150,000 clones, approximately 84% of which occur a single time. 8.8% of the sample goes to the ten largest clones.

Input material: peripheral blood. The TCR comes from a woman aged 80 or over in a cohort sampled during active or convalescent COVID-19. The sequence links TRBV5-1 to TRBJ2-5; TRBD2 agrees with 9 junctional bases. The encoded CDR3 is CASSYYPGTSKETQYF. Here is the DNA: TGCGCCAGCAGCTACTACCCCGGGACTAGCAAAGAGACCCAGTACTTC.